The 9 T cell receptor beta chains below come from one sample, sequenced in a study of post-analysis software for immune sequencing data. Study-level findings and limits: Patients used about 5 TRBV segments, including TRBV5-6, TRBV5-1 and TRBV20-1, more often than controls.

Prepared libraries of TCR beta cDNA carried unique molecular identifiers. TCRdb fed the PCR reads into MiXCR, producing one record per CDR3 protein. The sample includes about 820,000 distinct CDR3 sequences, about 50% of them seen just once. For these receptors, no antigen is known. Sequencing was carried out using blood. The source is a girl aged 10 to 17 with multiple sclerosis.

The CDR3 here is CSVTILPGLAGDGYNEQFF. The CDR3 DNA follows: TGCAGCGTTACCATCCTTCCAGGACTAGCGGGAGACGGTTACAATGAGCAGTTCTTC. This chain uses TRBV29-1 with TRBJ2-1; 13 nucleotides match TRBD2. The CDR3 spans 19 residues. Germline loops: CDR1 SQVTM, CDR2 ANQGSEA. V shed 5 bases and J 4 bases; nucleotides not matched to a gene: 17.

This sequence joins TRBV7-2 and TRBJ2-7, with 12 bases fitting TRBD2. Trimming took 5 bases from V and 5 from J; bases not matched to a gene: 4. This CDR3 contains 14 residues. The germline CDR1 and CDR2 sequences are SGHTA and FQGNSA. Written as DNA, the CDR3 is TGTGCCAGCAGCATTCTAGCGGGGGGGAACGAGCAGTACTTC. It encodes CASSILAGGNEQYF.

The V and J genes are TRBV29-1 and TRBJ1-4, with D maybe TRBD1 (6 bases). V lost 6 bases to trimming and J lost 5 bases, with 7 bases between them. The V gene's germline CDR1 is SQVTM and CDR2 ANQGSEA. The CDR3 loop spans 11 amino acids. CDR3 residues: CSVGANEKLFF. The CDR3 DNA follows: TGCAGCGTGGGGGCAAATGAAAAACTGTTTTTT.

This clonotype was detected a few times. The rearrangement uses TRBV6-5 and TRBJ2-3; D unresolved. This CDR3 has 17 amino acids. The V gene lost 2 bases and the J gene lost 2 bases, with 17 bases spanning the gap. Germline values: CDR1 MNHEY, CDR2 SVGAGI. The CDR3 sequence: CASSYPARGANTDTQYF. In nucleotides, the CDR3 is TGTGCCAGCAGTTACCCTGCCCGTGGAGCAAACACAGATACGCAGTATTTT.

The chain employs TRBV12-3 or TRBV12-4 and TRBJ1-5, with D uncertain. The CDR3 consists of 13 residues. Deletions cut 2 bases from V and 5 bases from J, with 7 bases between. CDR3 in amino acids: CASSLMGDQPQHF. Here the CDR3 DNA reads TGTGCCAGCAGTTTAATGGGTGATCAGCCCCAGCATTTT.

The rearrangement links TRBV7-9 to TRBJ2-3; 8 nucleotides agree with TRBD2. After removal of 1 base from V and 0 bases from J, the junction contained 9 bases not matched to a gene. The germline CDR1 and CDR2 sequences are SEHNR and FQNEAQ (reference sequence). The CDR3 has 18 residues. CDR3 residues: CASSLGVERELSTDTQYF. DNA of the CDR3: TGTGCCAGCAGCTTAGGGGTCGAGCGGGAGCTTAGCACAGATACGCAGTATTTT.

V is TRBV29-1 and J is TRBJ2-4; weak D call: TRBD2 (6 bases). The J call could be wrong; TRBJ2-7 is a better fit for the DNA end. This CDR3 spans 14 amino acids. Germline assignment: CDR1 SQVTM and CDR2 ANQGSEA. This chain's CDR3 is CSVPTEGPGYEQYF. Here the CDR3 DNA reads TGCAGCGTTCCCACGGAGGGCCCAGGGTACGAGCAGTACTTC.

The gene calls are TRBV6-5 and TRBJ2-1; no firm D call. With 0 bases removed from V and 5 bases from J, the gap between germline ends came to 14 bases. The CDR3 has 16 residues. CDR1 is MNHEY, CDR2 SVGAGI, per germline. The DNA of the CDR3 is TGTGCCAGCAGTTACTCCCCGGCAGGTATCAACAATGAGCAGTTCTTC. Residues: CASSYSPAGINNEQFF.

This clonotype has only a few counts. The V gene is TRBV4-1, the J gene TRBJ2-6; 10 nucleotides agree with TRBD1. V trimming: 1 base; J trimming: 0 bases; junction bases outside the gene matches: 6. The CDR3 extends over 19 amino acids. Per the germline V gene, CDR1 is MGHRA and CDR2 is YSYEKL. The CDR3: CASSQGLGQGISGANVLTF. The CDR3 DNA is TGCGCCAGCAGCCAAGGCTTGGGACAGGGGATCTCTGGGGCCAACGTCCTGACTTTC.